A single sample gave rise to the 30 T cell receptor beta chains below, sequenced in a study of beta chain features in type 1 diabetes. All of the isolated RNA was reverse transcribed, so expressed TCRB transcripts were sequenced. The protocol was immunoSEQ multiplex PCR, while the TCRdb copy is restricted to in-frame clones and leaves out a portion. The table includes 250,000 to 350,000 clones, 12% to 15% detected once. Material: central memory CD4+ T cells from blood. The receptors originated from a man under 40 in good health.

This clone was detected a few times. The chain employs TRBV4-1 and TRBJ2-2; D possibly corresponds to TRBD2 (5 bases). CDR3 size: 15 residues. CDR1 and CDR2 from the germline V gene are MGHRA and YSYEKL. V was clipped by 4 bases and J by 4 bases, with 13 bases between them. The CDR3 loop reads CASSPQERPTGELFF. Here the CDR3 DNA reads TGCGCCAGCAGCCCCCAGGAGCGGCCCACCGGGGAGCTGTTTTTT.

This clone turned up a few times. The chain links TRBV6-1 to TRBJ2-7, with 13 bases fitting TRBD2. Germline assignment: CDR1 MNHNS and CDR2 SASEGT. This CDR3 is 15 amino acids long. J was trimmed by 5 bases and V by 6 bases; bases with no gene match: 7. CDR3 sequence (DNA): TGTGCCAGCAGCCCACTAGCGGGAGGGCCAGACGAGCAGTACGTC. This gives the protein CASSPLAGGPDEQYV.

This clone turned up a few times. A much larger clone sits a single nucleotide away, making a read error possible. The chain is built from TRBV4-2 and TRBJ1-1; 8 nucleotides align to TRBD1. Germline values: CDR1 LGHNA, CDR2 YNFKEQ. The CDR3 spans 13 residues. V shed 5 bases, J shed 4 bases, and the junction held 3 bases outside the gene matches. The CDR3 DNA reads as TGTGCCAGCAGCTTTACAGGGGGCACTGAAGCTTTCTTT. Protein product: CASSFTGGTEAFF.

The chain is built from TRBV10-3 and TRBJ2-3, with a weak D call TRBD2 (5 bases). V was shortened by 10 bases and J by 2 bases, with 19 bases between the two germline ends. This CDR3 is built from 15 residues. Looked up from germline, CDR1 is ENHRY and CDR2 is SYGVKD. Written as DNA, the CDR3 is TGTGCCACTACGGGGAAAGTACTCTCCACAGATACGCAGTATTTT. Its translation is CATTGKVLSTDTQYF.

This clone was picked up a small number of times. This specimen includes other DNA sequences encoding the same CDR3. This chain connects TRBV11-2 to TRBJ2-3, with a tentative D call TRBD1 (5 bases). Germline V gives CDR1 SGHAT, CDR2 FQNNGV. V dropped 5 bases and J dropped 0 bases, with 9 bases sitting between them. The CDR3 is made up of 14 amino acids. This CDR3 reads CASSRTRSTDTQYF. DNA for the CDR3: TGTGCCAGCAGCCGGACACGTAGCACAGATACGCAGTATTTT.

The gene calls are TRBV11-2 and TRBJ2-3; D remains unclear. The CDR3 is 14 residues long. Germline V lookup: CDR1 SGHAT, CDR2 FQNNGV. Trimming left V 5 bases short and J 2 bases short, with 11 bases between. The CDR3 coding sequence is TGTGCCAGCAGCCTTGACGGAGACACAGATACGCAGTATTTT. Its translation is CASSLDGDTDTQYF.

This clone was detected many times. Relative to the germline gene, one junction end is altered; a read error may explain this. The chain joins TRBV7-2 to TRBJ2-1; 10 nucleotides agree with TRBD2. The CDR3 runs 14 residues. Germline V gene lookup returns CDR1 SGHTA and CDR2 FQGNSA. CDR3 coding DNA: TGTGCCAGCAGCCCCGGAGTAGCGGGAGGACCCTCGGTCTTC. Amino acid sequence: CASSPGVAGGPSVF.

In this sample, this clone turned up a few times. J is TRBJ2-5 and V is TRBV7-2; D is uncertain. Germline loops: CDR1 SGHTA, CDR2 FQGNSA. This CDR3 spans 11 amino acids. The V gene lost 4 bases and the J gene lost 9 bases, with 9 bases spanning the gap. CDR3 coding DNA: TGTGCCAGCAGCTCGGTTTTAGCCCAGTACTTC. It translates to CASSSVLAQYF.

The chain recombines TRBV6-1 with TRBJ2-3, with no clear D. The CDR3 consists of 15 residues. V gave up 6 bases and J gave up 7 bases, with 20 bases separating them. Germline lookup yields CDR1 MNHNS and CDR2 SASEGT. Here the CDR3 reads CASSDSVAELNTQYF. CDR3 in DNA: TGTGCCAGCAGCGATTCAGTTGCAGAGCTCAATACGCAGTATTTT.

This clone came up a few times. The rearrangement links TRBV4-3 to TRBJ1-2; D is possibly TRBD1 (6 bases). Deletions cut 3 bases from V and 5 bases from J, with 13 bases between. In germline, CDR1 is LGHNA, CDR2 YSLEER. This CDR3 is built from 14 residues. CDR3: CASSQDLQGYGYTF. CDR3 DNA sequence: TGCGCCAGCAGCCAGGACCTACAGGGATATGGCTACACCTTC.

The V and J genes are TRBV7-2 and TRBJ2-3; D gene ambiguous. Germline V gene data show CDR1 as SGHTA and CDR2 as FQGNSA. The V end was cut by 1 base, the J end by 2 bases, with 10 bases between. The CDR3 has 15 amino acids. The CDR3 DNA sequence: TGTGCCAGCAGCTTAGAGGGATCGCTCACAGATACGCAGTATTTT. Encoded protein: CASSLEGSLTDTQYF.

The J gene is TRBJ2-3, the V gene TRBV7-2; 12 positions match TRBD2. CDR1 and CDR2 (germline): SGHTA, FQGNSA. V gave up 5 bases and J gave up 2 bases; unmatched junction bases: 11. The CDR3 loop spans 18 amino acids. CDR3 in DNA: TGTGCCAGCAGCGGCTGGGCTAGCGGGAGGGCCCTCACAGATACGCAGTATTTT. Protein sequence: CASSGWASGRALTDTQYF.

This clone has just a few counts. The rearrangement joins TRBV28 to TRBJ1-3; D is undetermined. The CDR3 runs 13 residues. V was cut by 3 bases and J by 4 bases, with 7 bases left in between. Germline V gene data show CDR1 as MDHEN and CDR2 as SYDVKM. CDR3: CASSFAQGNTIYF. As DNA, the CDR3 is TGTGCCAGCAGTTTTGCCCAGGGAAACACCATATATTTT.

This clone showed up just a few times. The genes are TRBV5-4 and TRBJ1-2; 8 bases fit TRBD1. This CDR3 spans 13 amino acids. Losses at the gene ends were 4 bases for V and 4 bases for J; bases not matched to a gene: 3. Looked up from germline, CDR1 is SGHNT and CDR2 is YYREEE (reference sequence). CDR3 sequence (DNA): TGTGCCAGCAGCACGACAGGGGTCTATGGCTACACCTTC. This gives the protein CASSTTGVYGYTF.

This clone was seen only a few times. The CDR3 loop is CAISKGQGKNEQFF. The CDR3 bases are TGTGCCATCAGTAAGGGACAGGGGAAGAATGAGCAGTTCTTC. This rearrangement joins TRBV10-3 to TRBJ2-1, with TRBD1 identical over 10 bases. This CDR3 contains 14 residues. The ends lost 5 bases at V and 7 bases at J; junction bases unmatched: 5. Germline CDR1 ENHRY, CDR2 SYGVKD.

The chain has TRBV30 and TRBJ1-2; D gene ambiguous. Germline CDR1 GTSNPN, CDR2 SVGIG (reference sequence). This CDR3 spans 13 amino acids. The V and J ends lost 1 base and 8 bases respectively, with 14 bases between them. DNA of the CDR3: TGTGCCTGGAGTGGGGCAGTCGGAGGAGGCTACACCTTC. The encoded protein is CAWSGAVGGGYTF. Filled out from reference TRBV30 and TRBJ1-2, the complete variable domain reads SQTIHQWPATLVQPVGSPLSLECTVEGTSNPNLYWYRQAAGRGLQLLFYSVGIGQISSEVPQNLSASRPQDRQFILSSKKLLLSDSGFYLCAWSGAVGGGYTFGSGTRLTVV.

This clone has a handful of counts. J is TRBJ2-5 and V is TRBV5-4, with 7 nucleotides matching TRBD1. From germline, CDR1 is SGHNT and CDR2 YYREEE (reference sequence). J lost 1 base, V lost 4 bases, and 10 bases had no gene match. The CDR3 covers 16 residues. CDR3 bases: TGTGCCAGCAGCCGAAACCACGGGACAGCCCAAGAGACCCAGTACTTC. Translating gives CASSRNHGTAQETQYF.

This clone was seen only a few times. The chain couples TRBV29-1 to TRBJ2-3; D possibly corresponds to TRBD2 (6 bases). Germline V gene sequence: CDR1 SQVTM, CDR2 ANQGSEA. The CDR3 runs 12 residues. Trimming took off 4 bases at V and 6 bases at J, with 11 bases between the two ends. CDR3 nucleotide sequence: TGCAGCGTTGTAGCGGATACGGATACGCAGTATTTT. It codes for CSVVADTDTQYF.

The gene calls are TRBV12-5 and TRBJ2-3; D uncertain. Germline lookup yields CDR1 LGHNT and CDR2 FRNRAP. This CDR3 comprises 14 residues. Trimming removed 0 bases from V and 2 bases from J, with 6 bases in between. The CDR3 protein is CASGLVQNTDTQYF. The CDR3 bases are TGTGCTAGTGGTTTGGTACAGAACACAGATACGCAGTATTTT. The full variable domain, with the rest looked up from reference TRBV12-5 and TRBJ2-3, is DARVTQTPRHKVTEMGQEVTMRCQPILGHNTVFWYRQTMMQGLELLAYFRNRAPLDDSGMPKDRFSAEMPDATLATLKIQPSEPRDSAVYFCASGLVQNTDTQYFGPGTRLTVL.

V and J are TRBV30 and TRBJ1-5; no clear D gene. There are 13 residues in the CDR3. Trimming shortened V by 1 base and J by 4 bases, and 8 bases separated the two germline ends. The germline gives CDR1 GTSNPN, CDR2 SVGIG (reference sequence). The CDR3: CAWSGSLNQPQHF. As DNA, the CDR3 is TGTGCCTGGAGTGGCTCCCTGAATCAGCCCCAGCATTTT. The variable domain in full, with the rest retrieved from reference TRBV30 and TRBJ1-5, is SQTIHQWPATLVQPVGSPLSLECTVEGTSNPNLYWYRQAAGRGLQLLFYSVGIGQISSEVPQNLSASRPQDRQFILSSKKLLLSDSGFYLCAWSGSLNQPQHFGDGTRLSIL.

This clone was counted at least ten times. V is TRBV18 and J is TRBJ1-2; 8 bases are a match to TRBD1. J was trimmed by 4 bases and V by 6 bases; bases with no gene match: 7. In germline, CDR1 is KGHSH, CDR2 LQKENI. The CDR3 consists of 14 residues. In DNA form, the CDR3 reads TGTGCCAGCTCGCCGGACAGGGAGGTCTATGGCTACACCTTC. Protein product: CASSPDREVYGYTF.

Ten or more counts support this clone. The same CDR3 is also encoded by other DNA sequences in this sample. This chain links TRBV2 with TRBJ2-6; no reliable D call. Trimming stripped 6 bases from V and 1 base from J, with 4 bases between. The CDR3 has 13 amino acids. Per germline, CDR1 SNHLY and CDR2 FYNNEI. The DNA of the CDR3 is TGTGCCAGCAGCTATTCTGGGGCCAACGTCCTGACTTTC. Translating gives CASSYSGANVLTF.

This clone was seen a handful of times. The rearrangement joins TRBV14 to TRBJ1-6; tentative D call: TRBD1 (5 bases). Germline-derived CDR1 and CDR2 are SGHDN and FVKESK. Trimming took off 4 bases at V and 7 bases at J, with 17 bases between the two ends. This CDR3 has 16 residues. CDR3 coding DNA: TGTGCCAGCAGCCGCCTGGGGGGAATTTTAAATTCACCCCTCCACTTT. The encoded protein is CASSRLGGILNSPLHF. Using reference TRBV14 and TRBJ1-6 for the parts outside the CDR3, the full variable domain is EAGVTQFPSHSVIEKGQTVTLRCDPISGHDNLYWYRRVMGKEIKFLLHFVKESKQDESGMPNNRFLAERTGGTYSTLKVQPAELEDSGVYFCASSRLGGILNSPLHFGNGTRLTVT.

This clone has a count of ten or more. The chain recombines TRBV19 with TRBJ2-1; a weak D match, TRBD2 (6 bases). Looked up from germline, CDR1 is LNHDA and CDR2 is SQIVND (reference sequence). The CDR3 extends over 15 amino acids. Trimming left V 8 bases short and J 0 bases short, with 14 bases between. The DNA of the CDR3 is TGTGCCAGTTCAAGAGTGGGGGGCTCCTACAATGAGCAGTTCTTC. Amino acid sequence: CASSRVGGSYNEQFF.

This clone was seen repeatedly, ten times or more. CDR3 in DNA: TGCAGCGTTGAAGGGATAGCGGGAGAGACCCAGTACTTC. This gives the protein CSVEGIAGETQYF. V gene TRBV29-1 combines with J gene TRBJ2-5; 7 bases map to TRBD2. Germline CDR1 is SQVTM and CDR2 is ANQGSEA. The CDR3 consists of 13 residues. The V gene end was trimmed by 1 base and the J gene end by 4 bases; junction bases not matched to a gene: 3.

This clone was picked up a small number of times. The V gene is TRBV10-3, the J gene TRBJ2-6; 10 nucleotides match TRBD1. The CDR3 contains 15 residues. Trimming took 11 bases from V and 0 from J; bases not matched to a gene: 4. Per germline, CDR1 ENHRY and CDR2 SYGVKD. The CDR3 reads CASGTGVSGANVLTF. DNA of the CDR3: TGTGCCTCTGGGACAGGGGTCTCTGGGGCCAACGTCCTGACTTTC.

The chain uses TRBV19 and TRBJ1-1, with D perhaps TRBD1 (6 bases). Trimming left V 5 bases short and J 4 bases short, with 17 bases between. The CDR3 is made up of 15 amino acids. CDR1 is LNHDA and CDR2 is SQIVND in the germline V gene (reference sequence). CDR3 loop: CASSSQKGGSTEAFF. CDR3 in DNA: TGTGCCAGTAGTTCCCAGAAGGGGGGAAGCACTGAAGCTTTCTTT.

Note on this clone: A far larger clone differs by one base, so this is likely a read error. The gene calls are TRBV25-1 and TRBJ2-7, with a possible D match to TRBD1 (5 bases). Trimming left V 6 bases short and J 7 bases short, with 10 bases between. This CDR3 region has 11 residues. CDR1 and CDR2 (germline): MGHDK, SYGVNS. As DNA, the CDR3 is TGTGCCAGCAGGCCGACAGCGGAGCAGTACTTC. Its translation is CASRPTAEQYF.

This clone was found a few times. V usage is TRBV7-3 and J usage is TRBJ2-1, with 8 bases aligning to TRBD2. With 5 bases clipped from V and 0 bases from J, the junction kept 12 bases outside the gene matches. There are 18 residues in the CDR3. Germline V gene data show CDR1 as SGHTA and CDR2 as FQGTGA. CDR3 protein: CASSAGTSGLSSYNEQFF. CDR3 in DNA: TGTGCCAGCAGCGCCGGAACTAGCGGCCTGAGCTCCTACAATGAGCAGTTCTTC.

This clone was observed many times. The chain links TRBV5-6 to TRBJ1-2; no reliable D call. Per the germline V gene, CDR1 is SGHDT and CDR2 is YYEEEE. This CDR3 spans 17 amino acids. V was clipped by 2 bases and J by 0 bases, with 17 bases between them. This CDR3 reads CASSLYAKDPANYGYTF. The CDR3 DNA reads as TGTGCCAGCAGCTTATACGCAAAGGATCCAGCTAACTATGGCTACACCTTC. Complete variable domain (other parts from reference TRBV5-6 and TRBJ1-2): DAGVTQSPTHLIKTRGQQVTLRCSPKSGHDTVSWYQQALGQGPQFIFQYYEEEERQRGNFPDRFSGHQFPNYSSELNVNALLLGDSALYLCASSLYAKDPANYGYTFGSGTRLTVV.